The clone carrying this T cell receptor (beta chain) has a single count. Profiled with immunoSEQ multiplex PCR; TCRdb holds only in-frame clones, not every one. The sample includes about 430,000 clones, approximately 90% of them seen just once. The entry originates in a study of blood T cell repertoires in COVID-19. Study-level information: Spain, Italy and the United States supplied samples that represented acute and convalescent COVID-19.

V was trimmed by 5 bases and J by 4 bases, leaving 15 bases between them. The CDR3 covers 14 residues. Per germline, CDR1 LNHDA and CDR2 SQIVND (reference sequence). Participants came from fewer than 25 US areas, aged about 18 to 100 years. The TCR sequence derives from a young woman who had been exposed to COVID-19. Sequenced material: PBMCs or T cells enriched from blood (not recorded which). This chain connects TRBV19 to TRBJ2-7; a weak D match, TRBD2 (5 bases). The CDR3 DNA follows: TGTGCCAGTAGTGCTCAACCGGGGAATTACGAGCAGTACTTC. Encoded protein: CASSAQPGNYEQYF.